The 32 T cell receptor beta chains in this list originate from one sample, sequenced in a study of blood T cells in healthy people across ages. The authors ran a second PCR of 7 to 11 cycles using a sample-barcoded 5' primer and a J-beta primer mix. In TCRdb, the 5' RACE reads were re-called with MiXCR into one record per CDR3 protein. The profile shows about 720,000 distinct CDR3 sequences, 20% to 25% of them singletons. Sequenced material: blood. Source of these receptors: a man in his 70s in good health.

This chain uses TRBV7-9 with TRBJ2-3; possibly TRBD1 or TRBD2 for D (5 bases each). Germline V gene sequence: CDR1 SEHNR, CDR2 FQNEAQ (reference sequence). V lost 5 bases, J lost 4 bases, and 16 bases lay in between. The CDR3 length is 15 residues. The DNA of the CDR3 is TGTGCCAGCAGCCAAGGGACCAAATCAGCAGATACGCAGTATTTT. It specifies CASSQGTKSADTQYF. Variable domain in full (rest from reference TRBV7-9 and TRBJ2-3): DTGVSQNPRHKITKRGQNVTFRCDPISEHNRLYWYRQTLGQGPEFLTYFQNEAQLEKSRLLSDRFSAERPKGSFSTLEIQRTEQGDSAMYLCASSQGTKSADTQYFGPGTRLTVL.

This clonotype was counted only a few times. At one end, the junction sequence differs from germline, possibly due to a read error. For the CDR3, the DNA is TGTGCCAGCTCACTATCCGCTTCCGGGACAGGGTCCTTCGAGCAGTACTTC. Translated, it gives CASSLSASGTGSFEQYF. This sequence joins TRBV18 and TRBJ2-7; 9 bases map to TRBD1. Germline CDR1 is KGHSH and CDR2 is LQKENI. This CDR3 contains 17 residues.

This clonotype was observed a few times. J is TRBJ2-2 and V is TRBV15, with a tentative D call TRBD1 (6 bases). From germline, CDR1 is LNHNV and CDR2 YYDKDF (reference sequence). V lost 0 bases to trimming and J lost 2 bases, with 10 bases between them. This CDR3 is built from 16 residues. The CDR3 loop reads CATSRDFRGNTGELFF. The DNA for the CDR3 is TGTGCCACCAGCAGAGATTTCAGGGGCAACACCGGGGAGCTGTTTTTT.

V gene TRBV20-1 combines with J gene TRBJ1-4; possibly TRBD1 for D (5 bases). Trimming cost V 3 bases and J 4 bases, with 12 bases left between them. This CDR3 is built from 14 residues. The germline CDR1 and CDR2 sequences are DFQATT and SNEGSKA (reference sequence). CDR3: CSASEAGHNEKLFF. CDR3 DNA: TGCAGTGCTAGTGAGGCAGGGCATAATGAAAAACTGTTTTTT.

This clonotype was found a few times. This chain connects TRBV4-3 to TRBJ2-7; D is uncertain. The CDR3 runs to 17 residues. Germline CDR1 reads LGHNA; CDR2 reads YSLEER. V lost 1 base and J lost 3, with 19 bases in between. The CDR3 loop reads CASSQASISELVYEQYV. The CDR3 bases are TGCGCCAGCAGCCAAGCATCCATCTCTGAACTCGTCTACGAGCAGTACGTC.

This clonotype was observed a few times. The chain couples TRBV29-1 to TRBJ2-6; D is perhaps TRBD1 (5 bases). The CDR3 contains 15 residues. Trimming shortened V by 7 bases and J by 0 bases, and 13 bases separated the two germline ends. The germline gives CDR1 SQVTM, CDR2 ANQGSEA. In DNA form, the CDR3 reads TGCAGCGCAGGGTCTTCCAACTCTGGGGCCAACGTCCTGACTTTC. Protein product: CSAGSSNSGANVLTF.

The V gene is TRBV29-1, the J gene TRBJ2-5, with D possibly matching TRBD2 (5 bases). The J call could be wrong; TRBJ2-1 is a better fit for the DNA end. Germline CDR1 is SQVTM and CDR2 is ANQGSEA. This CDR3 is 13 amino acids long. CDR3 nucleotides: TGCAGCGCTAGGACGGGGACCTACAATGAGCAGTTCTTC. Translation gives CSARTGTYNEQFF.

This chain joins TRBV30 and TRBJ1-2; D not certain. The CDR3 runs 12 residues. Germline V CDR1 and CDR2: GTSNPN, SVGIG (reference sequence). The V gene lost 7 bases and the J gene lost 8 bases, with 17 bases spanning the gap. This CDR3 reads CAFARDQEGYTF. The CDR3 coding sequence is TGTGCCTTTGCGAGAGATCAGGAAGGCTACACCTTC.

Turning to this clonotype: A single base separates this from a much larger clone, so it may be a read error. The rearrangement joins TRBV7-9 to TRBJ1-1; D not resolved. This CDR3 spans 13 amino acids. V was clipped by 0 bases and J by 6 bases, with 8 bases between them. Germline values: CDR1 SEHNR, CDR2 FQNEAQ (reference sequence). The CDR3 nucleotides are TGTGCCAGCAGCTTAGCGTGGTGGTCTGAAGCTTTCTTT. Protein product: CASSLAWWSEAFF.

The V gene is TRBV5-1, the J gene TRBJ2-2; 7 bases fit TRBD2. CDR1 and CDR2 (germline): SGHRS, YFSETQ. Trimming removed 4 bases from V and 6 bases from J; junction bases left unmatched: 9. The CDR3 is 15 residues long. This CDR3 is CASSHGLVRSGELFF. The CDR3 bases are TGCGCCAGCAGCCACGGACTAGTTCGTTCCGGGGAGCTGTTTTTT.

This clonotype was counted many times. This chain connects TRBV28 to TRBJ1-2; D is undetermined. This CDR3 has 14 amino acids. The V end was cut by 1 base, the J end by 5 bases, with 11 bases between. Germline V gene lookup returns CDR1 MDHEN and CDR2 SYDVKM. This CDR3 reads CASSLSQGGYGYTF. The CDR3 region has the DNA TGTGCCAGCAGTTTATCCCAAGGCGGGTATGGCTACACCTTC.

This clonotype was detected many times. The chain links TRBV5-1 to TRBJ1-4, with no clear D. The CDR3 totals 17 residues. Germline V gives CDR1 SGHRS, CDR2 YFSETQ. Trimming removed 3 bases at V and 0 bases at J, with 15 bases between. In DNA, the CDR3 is TGCGCCAGCAGCTCCGGACGGAACCTTGCAACTAATGAAAAACTGTTTTTT. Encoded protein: CASSSGRNLATNEKLFF.

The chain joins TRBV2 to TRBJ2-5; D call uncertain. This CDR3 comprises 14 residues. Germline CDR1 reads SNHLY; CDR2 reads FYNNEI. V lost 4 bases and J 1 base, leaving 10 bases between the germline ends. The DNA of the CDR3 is TGTGCCAGCAGTGTGTGGGGTTTCCAAGAGACCCAGTACTTC. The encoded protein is CASSVWGFQETQYF. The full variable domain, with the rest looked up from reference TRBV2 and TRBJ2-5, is EPEVTQTPSHQVTQMGQEVILRCVPISNHLYFYWYRQILGQKVEFLVSFYNNEISEKSEIFDDQFSVERPDGSNFTLKIRSTKLEDSAMYFCASSVWGFQETQYFGPGTRLLVL.

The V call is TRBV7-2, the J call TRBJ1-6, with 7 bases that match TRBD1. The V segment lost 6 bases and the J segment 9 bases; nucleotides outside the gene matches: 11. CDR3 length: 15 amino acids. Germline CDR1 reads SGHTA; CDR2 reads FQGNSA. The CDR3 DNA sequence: TGTGCCAGCAGTCCACGACAGGGAAGGGGTTCACCCCTCCACTTT. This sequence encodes CASSPRQGRGSPLHF.

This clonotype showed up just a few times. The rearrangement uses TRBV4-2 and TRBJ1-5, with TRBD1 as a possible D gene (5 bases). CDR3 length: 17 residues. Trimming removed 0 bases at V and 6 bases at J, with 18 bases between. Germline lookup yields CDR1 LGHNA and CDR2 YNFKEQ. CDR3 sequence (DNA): TGTGCCAGCAGCCAAGATCGAAGCAAAGGGGTGGGTCAGCCCCAGCATTTT. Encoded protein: CASSQDRSKGVGQPQHF.

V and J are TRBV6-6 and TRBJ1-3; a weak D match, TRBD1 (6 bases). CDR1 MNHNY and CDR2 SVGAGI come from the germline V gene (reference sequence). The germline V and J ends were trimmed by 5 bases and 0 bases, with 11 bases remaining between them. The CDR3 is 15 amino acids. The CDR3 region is CASSKQGGSGNTIYF. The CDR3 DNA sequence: TGTGCCAGCAGTAAACAGGGCGGCTCTGGAAACACCATATATTTT.

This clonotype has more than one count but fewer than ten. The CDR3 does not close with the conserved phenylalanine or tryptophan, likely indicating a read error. The CDR3 nucleotides read TGCAGTGCTAGAGCCGGGGGGGCCTTCGAGCAGTACCTC. It codes for CSARAGGAFEQYL. The chain couples TRBV20-1 to TRBJ2-7, with TRBD2 matching over 8 bases. V dropped 1 base and J dropped 6; count of bases not matched to a gene: 5. Germline V gene lookup returns CDR1 DFQATT and CDR2 SNEGSKA (reference sequence). CDR3 length equals 13 residues.

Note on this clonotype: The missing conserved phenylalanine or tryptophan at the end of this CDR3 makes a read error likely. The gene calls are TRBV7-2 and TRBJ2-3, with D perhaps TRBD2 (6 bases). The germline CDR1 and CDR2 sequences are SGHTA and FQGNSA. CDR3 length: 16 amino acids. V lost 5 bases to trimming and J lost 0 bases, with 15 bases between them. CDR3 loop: CASSPPGLFSTDTQYL. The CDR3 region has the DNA TGTGCCAGCAGCCCCCCGGGACTCTTTAGCACAGATACGCAGTATCTT.

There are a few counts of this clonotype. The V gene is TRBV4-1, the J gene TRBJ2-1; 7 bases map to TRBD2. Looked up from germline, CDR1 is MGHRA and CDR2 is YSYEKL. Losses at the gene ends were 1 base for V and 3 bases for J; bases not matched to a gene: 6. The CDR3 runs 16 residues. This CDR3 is CASSQAERGGYNEQFF. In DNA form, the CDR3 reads TGCGCCAGCAGCCAAGCTGAGCGGGGAGGCTACAATGAGCAGTTCTTC.

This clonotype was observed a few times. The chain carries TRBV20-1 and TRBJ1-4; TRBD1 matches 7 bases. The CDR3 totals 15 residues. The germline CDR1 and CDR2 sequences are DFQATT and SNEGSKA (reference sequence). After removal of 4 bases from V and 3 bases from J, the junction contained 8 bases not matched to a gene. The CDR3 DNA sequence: TGCAGTGCTACGGGGGACAGTTCCTCTAATGAAAAACTGTTTTTT. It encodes CSATGDSSSNEKLFF.

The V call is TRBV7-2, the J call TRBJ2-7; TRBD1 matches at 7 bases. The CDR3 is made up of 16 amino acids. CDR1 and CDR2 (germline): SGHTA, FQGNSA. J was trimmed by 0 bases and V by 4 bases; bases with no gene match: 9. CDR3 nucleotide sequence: TGTGCCAGCAGCTCAAACAGGGGCCACGACTCCTACGAGCAGTACTTC. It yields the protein CASSSNRGHDSYEQYF.

The CDR3 DNA sequence: TGCGCCAGCAGCCACCCGGACTTCACAGATACGCAGTATTTT. It is translated as CASSHPDFTDTQYF. The chain joins TRBV4-1 to TRBJ2-3, with a possible D match to TRBD2 (5 bases). The length of the CDR3 is 14 residues. The V end lost 3 bases, the J end lost 2 bases, and 9 bases lay between the germline ends. The V gene's germline CDR1 is MGHRA and CDR2 YSYEKL.

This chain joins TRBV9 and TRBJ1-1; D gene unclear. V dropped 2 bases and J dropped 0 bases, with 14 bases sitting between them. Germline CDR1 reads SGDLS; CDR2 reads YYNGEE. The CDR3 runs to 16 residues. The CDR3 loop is CASSVGRDLLNTEAFF. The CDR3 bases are TGTGCCAGCAGCGTTGGTAGGGATCTCCTGAACACTGAAGCTTTCTTT.

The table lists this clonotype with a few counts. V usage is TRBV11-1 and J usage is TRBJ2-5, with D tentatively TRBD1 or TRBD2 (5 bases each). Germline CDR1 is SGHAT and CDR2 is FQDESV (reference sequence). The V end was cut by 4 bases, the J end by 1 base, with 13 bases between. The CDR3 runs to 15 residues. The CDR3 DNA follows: TGTGCCAGCAGCTCAAGACAGCGGCCCCAAGAGACCCAGTACTTC. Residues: CASSSRQRPQETQYF.

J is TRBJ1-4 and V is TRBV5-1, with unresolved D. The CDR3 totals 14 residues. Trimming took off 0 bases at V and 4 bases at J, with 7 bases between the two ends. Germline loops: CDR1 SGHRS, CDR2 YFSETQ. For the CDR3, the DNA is TGCGCCAGCAGCTTGGCCCCCCGTAATGAAAAACTGTTTTTT. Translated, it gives CASSLAPRNEKLFF.

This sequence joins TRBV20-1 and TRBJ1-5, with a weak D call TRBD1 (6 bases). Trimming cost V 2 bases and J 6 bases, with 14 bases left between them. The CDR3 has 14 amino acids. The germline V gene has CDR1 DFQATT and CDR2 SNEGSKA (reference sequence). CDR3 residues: CSARTGYEAQPQHF. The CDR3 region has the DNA TGCAGTGCTAGAACAGGGTATGAGGCTCAGCCCCAGCATTTT.

In DNA, the CDR3 is TGTGCCAGCAGCAGAGACGAGGGGGCCTACAATGAGCAGTTCTTC. Encoded protein: CASSRDEGAYNEQFF. The chain joins TRBV6-5 to TRBJ2-1; the D gene is possibly TRBD1 (6 bases). Deletions cut 6 bases from V and 2 bases from J, with 14 bases between. In germline, CDR1 is MNHEY, CDR2 SVGAGI. The CDR3 covers 15 residues.

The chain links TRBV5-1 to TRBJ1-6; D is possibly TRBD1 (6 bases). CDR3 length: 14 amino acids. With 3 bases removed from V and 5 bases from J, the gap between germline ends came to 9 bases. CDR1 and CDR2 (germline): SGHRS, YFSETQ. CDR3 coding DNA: TGCGCCAGCAGCTCTCGACAGGATAATTCACCCCTCCACTTT. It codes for CASSSRQDNSPLHF.

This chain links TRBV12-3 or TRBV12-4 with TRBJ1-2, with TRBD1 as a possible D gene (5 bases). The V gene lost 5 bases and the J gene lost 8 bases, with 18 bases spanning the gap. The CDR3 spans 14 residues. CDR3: CASSALQGAGGYTF. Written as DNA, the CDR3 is TGTGCCAGCAGTGCCCTCCAGGGTGCGGGAGGCTACACCTTC.

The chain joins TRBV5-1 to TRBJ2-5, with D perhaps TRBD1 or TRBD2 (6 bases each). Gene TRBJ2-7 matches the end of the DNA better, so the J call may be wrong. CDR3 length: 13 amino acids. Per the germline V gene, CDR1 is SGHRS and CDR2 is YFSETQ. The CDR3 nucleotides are TGCGCCAGCCTCCGGGGGCCTTCCTACGAGCAGTACTTC. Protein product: CASLRGPSYEQYF.

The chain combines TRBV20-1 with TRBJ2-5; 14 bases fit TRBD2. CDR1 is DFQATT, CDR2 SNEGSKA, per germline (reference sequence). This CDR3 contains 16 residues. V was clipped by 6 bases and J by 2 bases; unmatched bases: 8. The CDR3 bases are TGCAGTGCCGCTCCGGGACTAGCGGGGGATCAAGAGACCCAGTACTTC. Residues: CSAAPGLAGDQETQYF.

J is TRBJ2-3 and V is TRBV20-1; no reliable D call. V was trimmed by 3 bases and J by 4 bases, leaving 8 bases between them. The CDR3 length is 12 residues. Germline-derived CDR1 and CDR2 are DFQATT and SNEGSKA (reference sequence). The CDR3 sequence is CSARPASDTQYF. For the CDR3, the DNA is TGCAGTGCTAGGCCAGCTTCAGATACGCAGTATTTT.